The 31 T cell receptor beta chains given below trace back to one sample, sequenced in a study of cytomegalovirus exposure and HLA in healthy donors. Amplification used 60 Vbeta primers and 13 Jbeta primers. Assay used: immunoSEQ multiplex PCR; TCRdb lists only in-frame clones, some missing. The data show under 200,000 clones, roughly 81% seen once. The sequencing input was PBMCs. These receptors were taken from a woman in her 50s in good health and CMV-seronegative.

CDR3 DNA: TGTGCCAGTAGAAAAGCGGGGATCTACGAGCAGTACTTC. Amino acids: CASRKAGIYEQYF. The chain recombines TRBV19 with TRBJ2-7; 7 positions match TRBD2. V shed 6 bases, J shed 3 bases, and the junction held 5 bases outside the gene matches. The CDR3 length is 13 residues. Germline V gives CDR1 LNHDA, CDR2 SQIVND (reference sequence).

A note on this clone: Other nucleotide sequences from this sample produce the same CDR3. The V and J genes are TRBV5-1 and TRBJ1-1; tentatively, D is TRBD1 (6 bases). Trimming took off 4 bases at V and 0 bases at J, with 10 bases between the two ends. Germline CDR1 SGHRS, CDR2 YFSETQ. This CDR3 is 14 amino acids long. CDR3 DNA sequence: TGCGCCAGCAGCCAGGGACAACTGAACACTGAAGCTTTCTTT. Translated: CASSQGQLNTEAFF.

The chain links TRBV6-6 to TRBJ2-7; D possibly corresponds to TRBD1 (6 bases). The CDR3 is 14 amino acids. Germline CDR1 reads MNHNY; CDR2 reads SVGAGI (reference sequence). Trimming stripped 8 bases from V and 0 bases from J, with 14 bases between. DNA for the CDR3: TGTGCCAGCGCGAGGCAGGGGTCCTCCTACGAGCAGTACTTC. Protein sequence: CASARQGSSYEQYF.

The chain uses TRBV27 and TRBJ2-6; perhaps TRBD2 as D (5 bases). Trimming removed 2 bases from V and 4 bases from J, with 9 bases in between. The CDR3 extends over 15 amino acids. From germline, CDR1 is MNHEY and CDR2 SMNVEV (reference sequence). The CDR3 DNA follows: TGTGCCAGCAGTTTAGAGGGTACCGGGGCCAACGTCCTGACTTTC. This encodes CASSLEGTGANVLTF. The whole variable domain, remainder taken from reference TRBV27 and TRBJ2-6, is EAQVTQNPRYLITVTGKKLTVTCSQNMNHEYMSWYRQDPGLGLRQIYYSMNVEVTDKGDVPEGYKVSRKEKRNFPLILESPSPNQTSLYFCASSLEGTGANVLTFGAGSRLTVL.

For the CDR3, the DNA is TGTGCCAGCAGTCCAACCGGGACAGGGGTCGCCTATGGCTACACCTTC. This translates into CASSPTGTGVAYGYTF. The rearrangement links TRBV27 to TRBJ1-2; 10 bases line up with TRBD1. Germline loops: CDR1 MNHEY, CDR2 SMNVEV (reference sequence). Unmatched junction bases numbered 10, after V lost 5 bases and J lost 4 bases. The CDR3 has 16 residues.

J is TRBJ2-3 and V is TRBV4-3; D is uncertain. Per the germline V gene, CDR1 is LGHNA and CDR2 is YSLEER. The CDR3 contains 17 residues. Trimming stripped 0 bases from V and 3 bases from J, with 16 bases between. The CDR3 DNA reads as TGCGCCAGCAGCCAAGATCCAATGACACCGATTACAGATACGCAGTATTTT. As protein: CASSQDPMTPITDTQYF.

The gene calls are TRBV5-6 and TRBJ1-2, with 9 nucleotides matching TRBD1. The germline CDR1 and CDR2 sequences are SGHDT and YYEEEE. J lost 5 bases, V lost 4 bases, and 3 bases had no gene match. The CDR3 runs to 13 residues. The CDR3 reads CASSPGTGYGYTF. CDR3 sequence (DNA): TGTGCCAGCAGCCCTGGGACAGGGTATGGCTACACCTTC.

This clone was counted only a few times. The chain combines TRBV19 with TRBJ2-5; TRBD1 agrees at 7 bases. In germline, CDR1 is LNHDA, CDR2 SQIVND (reference sequence). V shed 4 bases, J shed 5 bases, and the junction held 13 bases outside the gene matches. CDR3 size: 16 residues. The DNA of the CDR3 is TGTGCCAGTAGTAGCACAGGGGCCAAATTGGGGGAGACCCAGTACTTC. Residues: CASSSTGAKLGETQYF.

The chain links TRBV5-6 to TRBJ2-1, with TRBD2 matching over 8 bases. CDR1 and CDR2 (germline): SGHDT, YYEEEE. J gave up 2 bases and V 4 bases, and 8 bases lay outside the gene matches. The CDR3 sequence is 16 residues long. This chain's CDR3 is CASSTPGGGAYNEQFF. The DNA of the CDR3 is TGTGCCAGCAGCACCCCGGGAGGGGGAGCCTACAATGAGCAGTTCTTC.

In this sample, this clone turned up a few times. The chain is built from TRBV5-4 and TRBJ2-3, with 10 bases matching TRBD2. The ends lost 4 bases at V and 1 base at J; junction bases unmatched: 9. The CDR3 length is 17 residues. Germline V CDR1 and CDR2: SGHNT, YYREEE (reference sequence). The CDR3 DNA sequence: TGTGCCAGCAGCCCGCATTACGGGACTAGCGGCACAGATACGCAGTATTTT. This codes for CASSPHYGTSGTDTQYF.

This clone was picked up a small number of times. V usage is TRBV4-3 and J usage is TRBJ2-7; 9 nucleotides match TRBD1. V trimming: 0 bases; J trimming: 5 bases; junction bases outside the gene matches: 8. The CDR3 extends over 16 amino acids. In germline, CDR1 is LGHNA, CDR2 YSLEER. The DNA for the CDR3 is TGCGCCAGCAGCCAAGATGGGACAGGGTGGGTAAACGAGCAGTACTTC. As protein: CASSQDGTGWVNEQYF.

This clone has a handful of counts. The chain uses TRBV4-3 and TRBJ2-5; 7 bases agree with TRBD2. The CDR3 runs 20 residues. Losses at the gene ends were 4 bases for V and 0 bases for J; bases not matched to a gene: 20. The V gene's germline CDR1 is LGHNA and CDR2 YSLEER. The CDR3 region is CASSLNYGAGPSEYQETQYF. In DNA form, the CDR3 reads TGCGCCAGCAGCCTAAACTATGGAGCGGGGCCATCAGAGTACCAAGAGACCCAGTACTTC.

This clone has more than one count but fewer than ten. The chain couples TRBV7-3 to TRBJ2-5; 12 nucleotides match TRBD2. CDR3 length: 16 amino acids. Germline-derived CDR1 and CDR2 are SGHTA and FQGTGA. The trim removed 1 base at V and 5 bases at J, leaving 5 bases unmatched. This chain's CDR3 is CASSLRPSGGAETQYF. In DNA, the CDR3 is TGTGCCAGCAGCTTAAGGCCTAGCGGGGGGGCGGAGACCCAGTACTTC.

The V and J genes are TRBV5-4 and TRBJ2-1; TRBD2 agrees at 8 bases. Germline loops: CDR1 SGHNT, CDR2 YYREEE (reference sequence). The ends lost 5 bases at V and 8 bases at J; junction bases unmatched: 18. This CDR3 is 17 amino acids long. CDR3 sequence reads: CASSPPGGAFEKDEQFF. The CDR3 DNA is TGTGCCAGCAGTCCCCCCGGGGGGGCTTTTGAAAAAGATGAGCAGTTCTTC.

V gene TRBV5-8 combines with J gene TRBJ2-5; TRBD1 aligns across 8 bases. This CDR3 region has 16 residues. The V gene's germline CDR1 is SGHTS and CDR2 YDEGEE. The J segment lost 3 bases and the V segment lost 0 bases, leaving 7 bases of the junction unmatched. CDR3 coding DNA: TGTGCCAGCAGCTTGGAGGGCAGGGGGCATGAAGAGACCCAGTACTTC. This gives the protein CASSLEGRGHEETQYF.

This clone has only one observation. This chain uses TRBV30 with TRBJ2-7; TRBD2 might be the D (7 bases). Trimming stripped 2 bases from V and 6 bases from J, with 17 bases between. The germline V gene has CDR1 GTSNPN and CDR2 SVGIG (reference sequence). The CDR3 totals 14 residues. The CDR3 spells CAWSWGGRAAEQYF. For the CDR3, the DNA is TGTGCCTGGAGTTGGGGGGGCAGGGCGGCCGAGCAGTACTTC.

For this clone: Relative to the germline gene, one junction end is altered; a read error may explain this. J is TRBJ1-1 and V is TRBV7-9, with TRBD1 identical over 7 bases. Germline V CDR1 and CDR2: SEHNR, FQNEAQ (reference sequence). This CDR3 contains 12 residues. CDR3 amino acids: CSSSYRGTEAFF. The DNA for the CDR3 is TGTTCCAGCAGCTACAGGGGTACTGAAGCTTTCTTT.

The J gene is TRBJ2-3, the V gene TRBV9; 14 nucleotides align to TRBD2. This CDR3 comprises 16 residues. The V gene's germline CDR1 is SGDLS and CDR2 YYNGEE. V dropped 4 bases and J dropped 1; count of bases not matched to a gene: 2. CDR3 residues: CASSPGLAGGTDTQYF. The CDR3 DNA follows: TGTGCCAGCAGCCCGGGACTAGCGGGAGGCACAGATACGCAGTATTTT.

The CDR3 nucleotides are TGTGCCAGCAGCAAAGGGACTACCCCCACGGATACGCAGTATTTT. This codes for CASSKGTTPTDTQYF. J is TRBJ2-3 and V is TRBV7-9; 7 bases agree with TRBD2. Germline V lookup: CDR1 SEHNR, CDR2 FQNEAQ (reference sequence). The CDR3 runs 15 residues. Trimming at V came to 5 bases and at J to 6 bases, leaving 11 bases not matched to a gene.

The V and J genes are TRBV7-2 and TRBJ1-1; no clear D gene. The germline CDR1 and CDR2 sequences are SGHTA and FQGNSA. This CDR3 contains 12 residues. Trimming cost V 1 base and J 5 bases, with 5 bases left between them. The CDR3, as DNA: TGTGCCAGCAGCTTAGTGAGGACTGAAGCTTTCTTT. Residues: CASSLVRTEAFF.

The chain joins TRBV2 to TRBJ2-5, with 8 bases aligning to TRBD1. The J call may not be correct, given that the DNA end is closer to TRBJ2-7. Per the germline V gene, CDR1 is SNHLY and CDR2 is FYNNEI. The CDR3 is made up of 13 amino acids. CDR3 in DNA: TGTGCCAGCAGCGGGACAGGAGCCTACGAGCAGTACTTC. This translates into CASSGTGAYEQYF.

This clone appeared many times. This chain joins TRBV29-1 and TRBJ1-5; 7 bases agree with TRBD1. This CDR3 contains 17 residues. CDR1 is SQVTM and CDR2 is ANQGSEA in the germline V gene. V was clipped by 5 bases and J by 0 bases; unmatched bases: 13. The CDR3 DNA sequence: TGCAGCGTTTCGAGTGGGGGACAGACATATAGCAATCAGCCCCAGCATTTT. It translates to CSVSSGGQTYSNQPQHF.

The V call is TRBV4-3, the J call TRBJ2-1; D unclear. The germline CDR1 and CDR2 sequences are LGHNA and YSLEER. The CDR3 runs to 13 residues. Between the trimmed V and J ends, which lost 1 base and 10 bases, there was a span of 11 bases. DNA for the CDR3: TGCGCCAGCAGCCAAGTCACGCAACTGGAGCAGTTCTTC. It translates to CASSQVTQLEQFF.

The chain couples TRBV5-6 to TRBJ1-2; 8 bases align to TRBD1. V shed 4 bases, J shed 7 bases, and the junction held 9 bases outside the gene matches. CDR1 and CDR2 (germline): SGHDT, YYEEEE. CDR3 length: 14 residues. The CDR3 sequence is CASSGLDRDGGYTF. The DNA of the CDR3 is TGTGCCAGCAGCGGGCTGGACAGGGACGGTGGCTACACCTTC.

The chain combines TRBV4-3 with TRBJ2-7; 7 positions agree with TRBD2. The junction had 5 bases not matched to a gene; V was cut back by 0 bases and J by 3 bases. The CDR3 extends over 15 amino acids. In germline, CDR1 is LGHNA, CDR2 YSLEER. Here the CDR3 DNA reads TGCGCCAGCAGCCAAGATAGGACTAGTCTCTACGAGCAGTACTTC. Its translation is CASSQDRTSLYEQYF.

The chain employs TRBV21-1 and TRBJ1-2; the tabulated D call, TRBD1, remains unverified against the DNA. TRBV21-1 is a known pseudogene. This CDR3 is 15 amino acids long. The DNA of the CDR3 is TGTGCCAGCAGCAAAGTTCGGCAGGTCAACTATGGCTACACCTTC. Translated: CASSKVRQVNYGYTF.

The V and J genes are TRBV5-6 and TRBJ2-1; D might be TRBD1 (5 bases). The V and J ends lost 1 base and 7 bases respectively, with 21 bases between them. This CDR3 has 17 residues. CDR1 SGHDT and CDR2 YYEEEE come from the germline V gene. The DNA for the CDR3 is TGTGCCAGCAGCTTGTACCTGCTCCTTCTGGCAGGGAATGAGCAGTTCTTC. As protein: CASSLYLLLLAGNEQFF.

V usage is TRBV5-6 and J usage is TRBJ1-5, with 8 bases aligning to TRBD1. The germline V gene encodes CDR1 SGHDT and CDR2 YYEEEE. The CDR3 runs to 13 residues. Trimming at V came to 4 bases and at J to 9 bases, leaving 6 bases not matched to a gene. CDR3 nucleotides: TGTGCCAGCAGCGAGGGGACAGGTCGGCCCCAGCATTTT. Protein: CASSEGTGRPQHF.

This chain links TRBV4-2 with TRBJ2-5; 7 nucleotides match TRBD2. Germline V lookup: CDR1 LGHNA, CDR2 YNFKEQ. The length of the CDR3 is 16 residues. With 0 bases clipped from V and 0 bases from J, the junction kept 4 bases outside the gene matches. This CDR3 reads CASSQEASGYQETQYF. CDR3 nucleotides: TGTGCCAGCAGCCAAGAGGCTAGCGGATACCAAGAGACCCAGTACTTC.

The chain recombines TRBV30 with TRBJ1-5, with 9 bases aligning to TRBD1. The germline gives CDR1 GTSNPN, CDR2 SVGIG (reference sequence). Trimming removed 2 bases from V and 7 bases from J; junction bases left unmatched: 12. This CDR3 contains 16 residues. The chain's CDR3 is CAWSLDPTGGRQPQHF. CDR3 DNA: TGTGCCTGGAGTCTAGATCCTACAGGGGGCCGGCAGCCCCAGCATTTT.

The chain couples TRBV7-2 to TRBJ2-7; tentatively, D is TRBD1 (6 bases). V was pared by 5 bases and J by 0 bases, with 14 bases between. The CDR3 length is 15 residues. Germline CDR1 SGHTA, CDR2 FQGNSA. The CDR3 reads CASSHPGTLSYEQYF. As DNA, the CDR3 is TGTGCCAGCAGCCATCCGGGGACACTCTCCTACGAGCAGTACTTC.